This entry is about one T cell receptor (beta chain). Libraries were prepared by immunoSEQ multiplex PCR; TCRdb keeps only in-frame clonotypes and omits some of them. The sample consists of roughly 87,000 clones, about two thirds of them appearing once. This entry belongs to a study of blood T cell repertoires in COVID-19. The V end was cut by 2 bases, the J end by 7 bases, with 12 bases between. This CDR3 comprises 14 residues. Germline lookup yields CDR1 MDHEN and CDR2 SYDVKM. The sequenced sample was peripheral blood. This clonotype originated in a woman older than 75 with acute or convalescent COVID-19. This sequence joins TRBV28 and TRBJ1-5; D perhaps matches TRBD1 (6 bases). CDR3 in amino acids: CASSLGTYGQPQHF. The CDR3, as DNA: TGTGCCAGCAGTTTAGGGACATACGGACAGCCCCAGCATTTT. Based on the CDR3 plus reference TRBV28 and TRBJ1-5, the full variable domain is DVKVTQSSRYLVKRTGEKVFLECVQDMDHENMFWYRQDPGLGLRLIYFSYDVKMKEKGDIPEGYSVSREKKERFSLILESASTNQTSMYLCASSLGTYGQPQHFGDGTRLSIL.